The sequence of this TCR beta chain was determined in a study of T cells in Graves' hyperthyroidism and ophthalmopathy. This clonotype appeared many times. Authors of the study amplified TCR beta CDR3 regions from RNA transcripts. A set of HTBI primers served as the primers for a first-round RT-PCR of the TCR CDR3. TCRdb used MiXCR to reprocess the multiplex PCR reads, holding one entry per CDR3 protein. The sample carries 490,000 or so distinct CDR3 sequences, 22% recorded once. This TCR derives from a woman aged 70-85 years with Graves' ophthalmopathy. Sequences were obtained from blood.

Here the CDR3 reads CASSSRNQPQHF. CDR3 nucleotide sequence: TGTGCCAGCAGCTCGAGAAATCAGCCCCAGCATTTT. The chain is built from TRBV7-8 and TRBJ1-5; D gene unclear. The ends were cut back, 4 bases at V and 4 bases at J, with 5 bases in the middle. From germline, CDR1 is SGHVS and CDR2 FQNEAQ. The length of the CDR3 is 12 residues.